The subject of this entry is one T cell receptor beta chain. The repertoire was sequenced with immunoSEQ multiplex PCR; TCRdb's copy has only in-frame clones and lacks some. The data contain around 190,000 clones, about 83% of them singletons. This sample was taken from a study of blood T cell repertoires in COVID-19. Study information: PBMCs, B-cell-depleted T cells, or T cells provided the cDNA or gDNA that made up the material.

Germline values: CDR1 SGHTA, CDR2 FQGTGA. V lost 5 bases and J 1 base, leaving 6 bases between the germline ends. CDR3 size: 13 residues. The J gene is TRBJ1-5, the V gene TRBV7-3; D gene ambiguous. Sequencing input: PBMCs or T cells enriched from blood (not recorded which). The receptor's source is a man between 35 and 55 years old with acute COVID-19. CDR3 sequence reads: CASSAYSNQPQHF. The CDR3, as DNA: TGTGCCAGCAGCGCCTACAGCAATCAGCCCCAGCATTTT.